Listed below are T cell receptor beta chains from one sample, sequenced in a study of cytomegalovirus exposure and HLA in healthy donors. Profiled with immunoSEQ multiplex PCR; TCRdb holds only in-frame clones, not every one. The table includes approximately 100,000 clones, 81% detected once. The sequencing input was PBMCs. Receptors were obtained from a woman in her 30s in good health and CMV-seronegative. Each CDR3 is given with its conserved first and last residue. A D gene is named only where the DNA matches it firmly. A clone size is listed for some rows: how often the clone was seen (once, few, many), or a class if it is expanded.

d_call: -
clone_size: -
v_call: TRBV6-1
j_call: TRBJ2-7
cdr3_aa: CASSEQALEQYF
cdr3_nt: TGTGCCAGCAGTGAGCAGGCTTTAGAGCAGTACTTC

d_call: -
clone_size: few
v_call: TRBV6-5
j_call: TRBJ2-6
cdr3_aa: CASGGSGANVLTF
cdr3_nt: TGTGCCAGCGGCGGGTCTGGGGCCAACGTCCTGACTTTC

d_call: TRBD1
clone_size: -
v_call: TRBV19
j_call: TRBJ2-3
cdr3_aa: CATLLTGGPTDTQYF
cdr3_nt: TGTGCCACATTATTAACAGGGGGTCCCACAGATACGCAGTATTTT

d_call: TRBD1
clone_size: -
v_call: TRBV29-1
j_call: TRBJ2-1
cdr3_aa: CSAGQGAVNEQFF
cdr3_nt: TGCAGCGCCGGACAGGGGGCTGTCAATGAGCAGTTCTTC

d_call: TRBD2
clone_size: few
v_call: TRBV9
j_call: TRBJ2-5
cdr3_aa: CASSQGTSGPLPQYF
cdr3_nt: TGTGCCAGCAGCCAGGGGACTAGCGGCCCCTTGCCCCAGTACTTC

d_call: TRBD2
clone_size: -
v_call: TRBV4-1
j_call: TRBJ2-1
cdr3_aa: CASSQGGLAGVNEQFF
cdr3_nt: TGCGCCAGCAGCCAGGGTGGACTAGCGGGAGTTAATGAGCAGTTCTTC

d_call: -
clone_size: -
v_call: TRBV5-1
j_call: TRBJ1-2
cdr3_aa: CASSLDPGNYGYTF
cdr3_nt: TGCGCCAGCAGCTTGGACCCAGGCAATTATGGCTACACCTTC

d_call: TRBD1
clone_size: -
v_call: TRBV27
j_call: TRBJ2-4
cdr3_aa: CASSSTTGPSKNIQYF
cdr3_nt: TGTGCCAGCAGTTCCACGACAGGGCCCTCCAAAAACATTCAGTACTTC

d_call: -
clone_size: -
v_call: TRBV2
j_call: TRBJ1-2
cdr3_aa: CASSGTGFSNYGYTF
cdr3_nt: TGTGCCAGCAGTGGCACAGGTTTTTCTAACTATGGCTACACCTTC

d_call: TRBD1
clone_size: -
v_call: TRBV2
j_call: TRBJ1-2
cdr3_aa: CASSSDRDYGYTF
cdr3_nt: TGTGCCAGCAGTTCGGACAGGGACTATGGCTACACCTTC

d_call: -
clone_size: -
v_call: TRBV4-2
j_call: TRBJ2-3
cdr3_aa: CASSQAASTDTQYF
cdr3_nt: TGTGCCAGCAGCCAGGCTGCTAGCACAGATACGCAGTATTTT

d_call: -
clone_size: -
v_call: TRBV4-3
j_call: TRBJ1-3
cdr3_aa: CASSQDLSPGGNTIYF
cdr3_nt: TGCGCCAGCAGCCAAGATTTGTCACCGGGGGGAAACACCATATATTTT

d_call: TRBD2
clone_size: -
v_call: TRBV5-1
j_call: TRBJ2-3
cdr3_aa: CASGAGAAADTQYF
cdr3_nt: TGCGCCAGCGGGGCGGGAGCGGCCGCAGATACGCAGTATTTT

d_call: -
clone_size: -
v_call: TRBV7-8
j_call: TRBJ2-3
cdr3_aa: CASSLTSVDTQYF
cdr3_nt: TGTGCCAGCAGCCTAACTAGTGTGGATACGCAGTATTTT

d_call: TRBD2
clone_size: -
v_call: TRBV13
j_call: TRBJ2-7
cdr3_aa: CASSSGLATHEQYF
cdr3_nt: TGTGCCAGCAGCTCGGGACTAGCTACCCACGAGCAGTACTTC

d_call: -
clone_size: -
v_call: TRBV7-2
j_call: TRBJ2-7
cdr3_aa: CASSLSRASSYEQYF
cdr3_nt: TGTGCCAGCAGCTTATCCAGGGCCAGTTCCTACGAGCAGTACTTC

d_call: -
clone_size: -
v_call: TRBV6-1
j_call: TRBJ2-7
cdr3_aa: CASGRPGVSNYEQYF
cdr3_nt: TGTGCCAGCGGACGCCCAGGGGTCTCAAACTACGAGCAGTACTTC

d_call: -
clone_size: -
v_call: TRBV9
j_call: TRBJ2-1
cdr3_aa: CASTPATFGDNEQFF
cdr3_nt: TGTGCCAGCACCCCGGCTACTTTCGGAGACAATGAGCAGTTCTTC

d_call: -
clone_size: -
v_call: TRBV7-8
j_call: TRBJ1-1
cdr3_aa: CASSLPGLHTEAFF
cdr3_nt: TGTGCCAGCAGCTTACCAGGGCTTCACACTGAAGCTTTCTTT

d_call: -
clone_size: -
v_call: TRBV5-6
j_call: TRBJ2-3
cdr3_aa: CASSLLQGRITDTQYF
cdr3_nt: TGTGCCAGCAGCTTACTCCAGGGTAGGATCACAGATACGCAGTATTTT

d_call: TRBD2
clone_size: -
v_call: TRBV19
j_call: TRBJ2-2
cdr3_aa: CASSILGGSGDTGELFF
cdr3_nt: TGTGCCAGTAGTATCCTCGGCGGGAGCGGCGACACCGGGGAGCTGTTTTTT

d_call: -
clone_size: -
v_call: TRBV19
j_call: TRBJ2-2
cdr3_aa: CASIPGDDDTGELFF
cdr3_nt: TGTGCCAGTATACCGGGAGACGACGACACCGGGGAGCTGTTTTTT